The sample holds many counts of the clone carrying this T cell receptor (beta chain). The sample's time point: patch test 1, 2 weeks after DPC sensitization. As for treatment: therapeutic diphenylcyclopropenone sensitization with weekly scalp DPC. The entry originates in a study of human T cells and chemical hapten exposure. Trimming at V came to 4 bases and at J to 6 bases, leaving 7 bases not matched to a gene. Germline V CDR1 and CDR2: MGHRA, YSYEKL. The CDR3 covers 16 residues. TCRdb reanalysed the RACE reads using MiXCR and keeps one entry per CDR3 protein. The sample has approximately 400,000 distinct CDR3 sequences; more than 4.5% are singletons.

Sequenced here: whole blood, sampled in connection with sensitization to the hapten diphenylcyclopropenone (DPC). The clonotype originates from a woman aged 45-65 years with alopecia areata. Some clones in this sample may be carry-over from other donors' samples. The rearrangement joins TRBV4-1 to TRBJ2-2; 11 bases are shared with TRBD2. CDR3 in DNA: TGCGCCAGCAGCCCCACTAGCGGGAGAGGGGCCGGGGAGCTGTTTTTT. Protein: CASSPTSGRGAGELFF.